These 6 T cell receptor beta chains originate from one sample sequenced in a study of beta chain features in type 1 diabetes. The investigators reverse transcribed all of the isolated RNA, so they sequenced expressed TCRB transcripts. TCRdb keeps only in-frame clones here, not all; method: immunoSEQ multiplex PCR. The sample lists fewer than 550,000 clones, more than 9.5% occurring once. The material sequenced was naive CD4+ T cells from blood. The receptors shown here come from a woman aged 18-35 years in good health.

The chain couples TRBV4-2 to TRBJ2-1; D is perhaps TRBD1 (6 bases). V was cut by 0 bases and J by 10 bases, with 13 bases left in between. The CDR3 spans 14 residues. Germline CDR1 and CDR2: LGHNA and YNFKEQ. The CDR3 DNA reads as TGTGCCAGCAGCCAAGAACCTGGAGACAGGGAGCAGTTCTTC. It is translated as CASSQEPGDREQFF.

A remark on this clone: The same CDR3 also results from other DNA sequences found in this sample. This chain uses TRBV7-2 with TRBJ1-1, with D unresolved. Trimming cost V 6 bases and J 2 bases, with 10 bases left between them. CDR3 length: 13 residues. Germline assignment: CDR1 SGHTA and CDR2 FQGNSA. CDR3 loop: CASSFGLNTEAFF. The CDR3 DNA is TGTGCCAGCAGTTTTGGACTAAACACTGAAGCTTTCTTT.

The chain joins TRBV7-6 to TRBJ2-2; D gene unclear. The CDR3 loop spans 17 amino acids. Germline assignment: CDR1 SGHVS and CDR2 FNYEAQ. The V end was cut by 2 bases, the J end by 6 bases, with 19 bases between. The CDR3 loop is CASSLRDHRVGAGELFF. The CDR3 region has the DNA TGTGCCAGCAGCTTAAGGGATCACCGGGTTGGGGCCGGGGAGCTGTTTTTT.

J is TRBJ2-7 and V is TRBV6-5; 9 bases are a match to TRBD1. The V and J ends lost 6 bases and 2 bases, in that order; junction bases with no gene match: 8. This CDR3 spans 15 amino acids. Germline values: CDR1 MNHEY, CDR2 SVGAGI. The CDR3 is CASREGQGGTYEQYF. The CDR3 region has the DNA TGTGCCAGCAGAGAGGGACAGGGAGGGACCTACGAGCAGTACTTC.

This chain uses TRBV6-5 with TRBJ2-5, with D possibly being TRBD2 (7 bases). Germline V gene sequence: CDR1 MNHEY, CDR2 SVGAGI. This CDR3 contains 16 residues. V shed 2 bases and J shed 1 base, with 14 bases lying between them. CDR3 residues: CASSYPVRGGQETQYF. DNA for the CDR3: TGTGCCAGCAGTTACCCTGTGAGGGGGGGCCAAGAGACCCAGTACTTC.

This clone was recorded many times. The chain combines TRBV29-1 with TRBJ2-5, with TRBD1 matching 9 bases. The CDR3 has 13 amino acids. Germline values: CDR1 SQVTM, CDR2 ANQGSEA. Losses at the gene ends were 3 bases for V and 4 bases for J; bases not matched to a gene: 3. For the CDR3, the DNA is TGCAGCGTTGAGACAGGGGGAGTAGAGACCCAGTACTTC. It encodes CSVETGGVETQYF.